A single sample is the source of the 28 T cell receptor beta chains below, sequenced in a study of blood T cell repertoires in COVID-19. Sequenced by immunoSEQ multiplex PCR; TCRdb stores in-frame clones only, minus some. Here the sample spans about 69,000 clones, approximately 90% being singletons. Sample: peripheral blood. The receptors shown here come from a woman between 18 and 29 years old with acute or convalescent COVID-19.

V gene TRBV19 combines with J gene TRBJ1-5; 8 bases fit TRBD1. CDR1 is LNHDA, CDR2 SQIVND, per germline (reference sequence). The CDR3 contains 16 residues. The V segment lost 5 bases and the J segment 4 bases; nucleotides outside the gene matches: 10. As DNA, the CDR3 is TGTGCCAGTAGTTCGCCACCGGGACAGGCTAATCAGCCCCAGCATTTT. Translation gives CASSSPPGQANQPQHF.

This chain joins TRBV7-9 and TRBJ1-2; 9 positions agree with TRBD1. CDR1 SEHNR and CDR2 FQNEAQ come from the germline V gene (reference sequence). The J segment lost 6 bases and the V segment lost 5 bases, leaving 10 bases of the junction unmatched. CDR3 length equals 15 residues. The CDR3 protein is CASSTHGTGYNGYTF. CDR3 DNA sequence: TGTGCCAGCAGCACCCACGGGACAGGGTATAATGGCTACACCTTC.

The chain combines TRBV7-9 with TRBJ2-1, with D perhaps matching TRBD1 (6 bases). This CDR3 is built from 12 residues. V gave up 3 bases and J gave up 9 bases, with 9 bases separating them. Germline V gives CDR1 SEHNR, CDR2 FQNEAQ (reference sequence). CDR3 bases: TGTGCCAGCAGCTTCGGACAGACTGAGCAGTTCTTC. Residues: CASSFGQTEQFF.

The CDR3 protein is CASLRLGLAGGINTGELFF. The CDR3 bases are TGTGCCAGCCTCCGGCTGGGACTAGCGGGAGGAATAAACACCGGGGAGCTGTTTTTT. The chain recombines TRBV27 with TRBJ2-2; 15 nucleotides align to TRBD2. Germline CDR1 reads MNHEY; CDR2 reads SMNVEV (reference sequence). The CDR3 sequence is 19 residues long. The V gene end was trimmed by 8 bases and the J gene end by 2 bases; junction bases not matched to a gene: 12.

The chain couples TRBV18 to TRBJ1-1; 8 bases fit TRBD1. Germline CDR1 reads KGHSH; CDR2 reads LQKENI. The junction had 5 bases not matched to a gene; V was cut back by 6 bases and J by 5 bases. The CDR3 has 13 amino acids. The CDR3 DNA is TGTGCCAGCTCGGAACAGGGGGTAACTGAAGCTTTCTTT. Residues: CASSEQGVTEAFF. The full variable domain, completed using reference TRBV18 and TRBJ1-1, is NAGVMQNPRHLVRRRGQEARLRCSPMKGHSHVYWYRQLPEEGLKFMVYLQKENIIDESGMPKERFSAEFPKEGPSILRIQQVVRGDSAAYFCASSEQGVTEAFFGQGTRLTVV.

Here the CDR3 reads CSVRYRENYGYTF. The CDR3 nucleotides read TGCAGCGTTCGGTACAGGGAGAACTATGGCTACACCTTC. The rearrangement uses TRBV29-1 and TRBJ1-2, with D possibly being TRBD1 (6 bases). CDR1 is SQVTM and CDR2 is ANQGSEA in the germline V gene. The germline V and J ends were trimmed by 5 bases and 2 bases, with 12 bases remaining between them. This CDR3 is built from 13 residues.

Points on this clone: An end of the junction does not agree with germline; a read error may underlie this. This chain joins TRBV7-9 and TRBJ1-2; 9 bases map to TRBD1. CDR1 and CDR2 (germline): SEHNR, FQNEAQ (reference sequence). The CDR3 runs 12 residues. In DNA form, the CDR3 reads TGTGCCAGCAGCTTAGATGGGGACAGGGTGTCTTTC. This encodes CASSLDGDRVSF.

For the CDR3, the DNA is TGTGCCAGTAGTACCCGGGACAAGGAAAATGAAAAACTGTTTTTT. This sequence encodes CASSTRDKENEKLFF. The chain has TRBV19 and TRBJ1-4, with a tentative D call TRBD1 (6 bases). Germline V gene data show CDR1 as LNHDA and CDR2 as SQIVND (reference sequence). Trimming pared 4 bases from V and 5 bases from J, leaving 14 bases between. The CDR3 runs to 15 residues.

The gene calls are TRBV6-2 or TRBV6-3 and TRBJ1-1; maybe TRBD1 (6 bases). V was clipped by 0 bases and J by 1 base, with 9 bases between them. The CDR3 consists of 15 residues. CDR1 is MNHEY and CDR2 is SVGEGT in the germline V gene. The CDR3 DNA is TGTGCCAGCAGTTACTCGCCAGGGGAGAACACTGAAGCTTTCTTT. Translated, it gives CASSYSPGENTEAFF.

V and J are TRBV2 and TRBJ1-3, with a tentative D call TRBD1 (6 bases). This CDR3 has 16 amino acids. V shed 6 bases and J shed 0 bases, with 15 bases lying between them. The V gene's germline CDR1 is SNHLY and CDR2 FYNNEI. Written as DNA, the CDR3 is TGTGCCAGCAGGCTGGGGGCAGGCAGCTCTGGAAACACCATATATTTT. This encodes CASRLGAGSSGNTIYF.

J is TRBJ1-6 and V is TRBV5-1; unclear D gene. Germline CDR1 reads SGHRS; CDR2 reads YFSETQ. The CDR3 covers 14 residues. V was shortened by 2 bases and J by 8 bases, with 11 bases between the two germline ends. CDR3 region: CASSLNGVDSPLHF. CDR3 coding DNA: TGCGCCAGCAGCTTAAACGGGGTAGATTCACCCCTCCACTTT.

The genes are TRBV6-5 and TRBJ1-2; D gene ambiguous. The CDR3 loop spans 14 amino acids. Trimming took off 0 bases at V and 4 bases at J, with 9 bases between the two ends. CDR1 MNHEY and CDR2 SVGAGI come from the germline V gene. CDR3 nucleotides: TGTGCCAGCAGTTACTCGGGCAGCAGCTATGGCTACACCTTC. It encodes CASSYSGSSYGYTF.

CDR3 sequence (DNA): TGTGCCAGCAGCCCAAGAACAGGAAACACTGAAGCTTTCTTT. It translates to CASSPRTGNTEAFF. The chain employs TRBV11-2 and TRBJ1-1, with D perhaps TRBD1 (5 bases). Germline CDR1 is SGHAT and CDR2 is FQNNGV. This CDR3 is built from 14 residues. V was clipped by 5 bases and J by 2 bases, with 12 bases between them. Filled out from reference TRBV11-2 and TRBJ1-1, the complete variable domain reads EAGVAQSPRYKIIEKRQSVAFWCNPISGHATLYWYQQILGQGPKLLIQFQNNGVVDDSQLPKDRFSAERLKGVDSTLKIQPAKLEDSAVYLCASSPRTGNTEAFFGQGTRLTVV.

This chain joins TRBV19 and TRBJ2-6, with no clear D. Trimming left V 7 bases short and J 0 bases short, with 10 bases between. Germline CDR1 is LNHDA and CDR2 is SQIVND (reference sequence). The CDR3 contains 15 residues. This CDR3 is CASTNRFSGANVLTF. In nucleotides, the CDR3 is TGTGCCAGTACTAATAGATTCTCTGGGGCCAACGTCCTGACTTTC.

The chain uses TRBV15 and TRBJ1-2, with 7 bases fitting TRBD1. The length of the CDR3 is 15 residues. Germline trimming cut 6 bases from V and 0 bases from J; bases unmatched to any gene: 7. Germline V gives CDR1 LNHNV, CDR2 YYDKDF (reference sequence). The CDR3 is CATSPGGQANYGYTF. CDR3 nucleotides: TGTGCCACCAGTCCCGGCGGACAGGCTAACTATGGCTACACCTTC. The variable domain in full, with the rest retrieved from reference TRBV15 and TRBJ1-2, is DAMVIQNPRYQVTQFGKPVTLSCSQTLNHNVMYWYQQKSSQAPKLLFHYYDKDFNNEADTPDNFQSRRPNTSFCFLDIRSPGLGDTAMYLCATSPGGQANYGYTFGSGTRLTVV.

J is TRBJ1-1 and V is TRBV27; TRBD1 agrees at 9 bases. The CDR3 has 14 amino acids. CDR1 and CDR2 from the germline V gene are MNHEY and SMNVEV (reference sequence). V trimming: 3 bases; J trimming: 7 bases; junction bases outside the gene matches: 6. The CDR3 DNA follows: TGTGCCAGCAGTTTCATACAGGGGGCGAGTGAAGCTTTCTTT. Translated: CASSFIQGASEAFF.

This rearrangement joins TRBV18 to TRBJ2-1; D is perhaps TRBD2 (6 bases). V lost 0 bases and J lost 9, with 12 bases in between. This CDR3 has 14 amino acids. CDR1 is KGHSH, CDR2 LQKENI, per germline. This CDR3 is CASSPPIVGGEQFF. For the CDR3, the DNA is TGTGCCAGCTCACCACCGATAGTCGGGGGTGAGCAGTTCTTC.

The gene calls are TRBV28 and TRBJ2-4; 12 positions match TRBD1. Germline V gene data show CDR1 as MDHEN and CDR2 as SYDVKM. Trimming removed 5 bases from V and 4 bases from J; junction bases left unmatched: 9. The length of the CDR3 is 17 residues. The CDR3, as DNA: TGTGCCAGCAGTCTGTACTCGGGACAGGGGGCGAAAAACATTCAGTACTTC. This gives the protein CASSLYSGQGAKNIQYF.

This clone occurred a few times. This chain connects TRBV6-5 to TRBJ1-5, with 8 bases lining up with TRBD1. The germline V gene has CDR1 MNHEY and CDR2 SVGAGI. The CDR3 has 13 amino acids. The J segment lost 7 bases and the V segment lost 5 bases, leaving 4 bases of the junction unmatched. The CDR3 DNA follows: TGTGCCAGCAGTAGGACAGGGACGCAGCCCCAGCATTTT. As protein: CASSRTGTQPQHF.

CDR3 DNA: TGCGCCAGCAGAGATACAATGGCCGGGGAGCTGTTTTTT. Amino acid sequence: CASRDTMAGELFF. The chain has TRBV10-1 and TRBJ2-2; D is undetermined. V shed 6 bases and J shed 6 bases, with 11 bases lying between them. Germline CDR1 is WNHNN and CDR2 is SYGVQD (reference sequence). This CDR3 comprises 13 residues.

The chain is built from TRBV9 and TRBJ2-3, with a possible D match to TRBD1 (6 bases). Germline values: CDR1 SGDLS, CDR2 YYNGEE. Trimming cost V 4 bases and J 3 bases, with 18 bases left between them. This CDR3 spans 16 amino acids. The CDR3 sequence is CASSNRGTGWTDTQYF. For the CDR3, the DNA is TGTGCCAGCAGCAATAGGGGGACGGGTTGGACAGATACGCAGTATTTT.

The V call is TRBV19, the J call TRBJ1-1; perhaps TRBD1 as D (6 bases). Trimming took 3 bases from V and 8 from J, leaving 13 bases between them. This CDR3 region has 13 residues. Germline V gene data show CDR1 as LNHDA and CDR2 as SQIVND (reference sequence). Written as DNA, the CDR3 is TGTGCCAGTAGTATTGGGGGACATCGGGAAGCTTTCTTT. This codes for CASSIGGHREAFF.

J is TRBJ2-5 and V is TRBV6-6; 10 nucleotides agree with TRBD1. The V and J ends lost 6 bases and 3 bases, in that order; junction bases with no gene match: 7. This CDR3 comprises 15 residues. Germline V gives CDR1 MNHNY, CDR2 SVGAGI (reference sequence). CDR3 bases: TGTGCCAGCAGGAGACAGGGGGCAGGGGAAGAGACCCAGTACTTC. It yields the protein CASRRQGAGEETQYF.

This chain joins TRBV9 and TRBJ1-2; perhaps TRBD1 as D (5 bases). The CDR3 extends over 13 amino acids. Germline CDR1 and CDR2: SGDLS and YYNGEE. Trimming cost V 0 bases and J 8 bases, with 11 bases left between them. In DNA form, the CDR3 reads TGTGCCAGCAGCGTAGGACAGATACACGGCTACACCTTC. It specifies CASSVGQIHGYTF.

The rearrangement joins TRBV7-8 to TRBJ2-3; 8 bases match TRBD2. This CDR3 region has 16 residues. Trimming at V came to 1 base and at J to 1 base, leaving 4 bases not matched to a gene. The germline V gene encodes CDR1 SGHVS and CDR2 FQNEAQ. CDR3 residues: CASSLVTGGGTDTQYF. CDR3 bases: TGTGCCAGCAGCTTAGTAACGGGGGGGGGCACAGATACGCAGTATTTT.

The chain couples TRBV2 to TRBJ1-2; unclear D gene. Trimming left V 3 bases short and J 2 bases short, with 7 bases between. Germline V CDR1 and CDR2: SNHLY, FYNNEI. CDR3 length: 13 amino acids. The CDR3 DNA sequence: TGTGCCAGCAGTGAGGCCCAGAACTATGGCTACACCTTC. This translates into CASSEAQNYGYTF.

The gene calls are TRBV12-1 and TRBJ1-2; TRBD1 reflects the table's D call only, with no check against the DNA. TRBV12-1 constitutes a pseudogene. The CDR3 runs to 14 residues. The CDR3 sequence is CASSPSGTNYGYTF. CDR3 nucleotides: TGTGCCAGCAGTCCATCAGGGACTAACTATGGCTACACCTTC.

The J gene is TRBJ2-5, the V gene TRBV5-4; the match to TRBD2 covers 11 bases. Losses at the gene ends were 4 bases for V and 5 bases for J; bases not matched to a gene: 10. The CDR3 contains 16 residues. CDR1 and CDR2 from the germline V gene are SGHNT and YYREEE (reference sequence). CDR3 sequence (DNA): TGTGCCAGCAGCCGGACGACTAGCGGGGTTGGGGAGACCCAGTACTTC. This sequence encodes CASSRTTSGVGETQYF.